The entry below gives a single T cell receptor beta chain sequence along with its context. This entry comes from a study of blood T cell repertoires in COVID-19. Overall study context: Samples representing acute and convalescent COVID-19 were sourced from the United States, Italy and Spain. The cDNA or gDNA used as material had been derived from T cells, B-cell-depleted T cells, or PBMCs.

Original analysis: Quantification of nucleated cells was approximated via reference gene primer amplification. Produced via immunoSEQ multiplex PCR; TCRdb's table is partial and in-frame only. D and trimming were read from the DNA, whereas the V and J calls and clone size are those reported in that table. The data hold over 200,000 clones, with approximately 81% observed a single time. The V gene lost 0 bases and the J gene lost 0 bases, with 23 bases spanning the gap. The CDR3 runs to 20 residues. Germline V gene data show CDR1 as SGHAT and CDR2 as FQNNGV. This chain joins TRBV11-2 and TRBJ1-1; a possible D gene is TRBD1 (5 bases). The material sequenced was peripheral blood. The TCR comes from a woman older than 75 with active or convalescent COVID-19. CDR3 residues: CASSLDLGQVAGHMNTEAFF. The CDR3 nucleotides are TGTGCCAGCAGCTTAGATCTTGGTCAGGTGGCAGGACACATGAACACTGAAGCTTTCTTT.